Below are 20 T cell receptor beta chains sequenced from a single sample in a study of CD8+ T cells in alopecia areata. Treatment specified: oral pan-JAK inhibitor, 5-10 mg twice daily. RNA was extracted and reverse transcribed into cDNA as the sequencing template. The repertoire was sequenced with immunoSEQ multiplex PCR; TCRdb's copy has only in-frame clones and lacks some. The sample lists around 170,000 clones; 40% to 55% were seen once. The sequencing used CD8+ T cells sorted from blood, collected between weeks 51 and 52, from a patient treated with tofacitinib. Receptors originate from a human donor with alopecia areata.

This clone was observed a handful of times. The genes are TRBV27 and TRBJ2-1; the match to TRBD2 covers 8 bases. Germline V gene lookup returns CDR1 MNHEY and CDR2 SMNVEV (reference sequence). The CDR3 consists of 15 residues. Losses at the gene ends were 2 bases for V and 5 bases for J; bases not matched to a gene: 5. The CDR3 region is CASSLRGGPDNEQFF. CDR3 bases: TGTGCCAGCAGTTTACGGGGGGGCCCTGACAATGAGCAGTTCTTC.

The chain joins TRBV6-5 to TRBJ2-7; the D gene is possibly TRBD1 (6 bases). Germline loops: CDR1 MNHEY, CDR2 SVGAGI. The CDR3 contains 16 residues. The V end lost 0 bases, the J end lost 2 bases, and 14 bases lay between the germline ends. The CDR3 sequence is CASSYSDWGRTYEQYF. The CDR3 DNA reads TGTGCCAGCAGTTACTCGGATTGGGGGCGGACCTACGAGCAGTACTTC.

This clone was seen more than once but under ten times. The V and J genes are TRBV6-5 and TRBJ2-5; D is perhaps TRBD1 (5 bases). Germline V CDR1 and CDR2: MNHEY, SVGAGI. The ends were cut back, 5 bases at V and 4 bases at J, with 8 bases in the middle. The CDR3 contains 12 residues. For the CDR3, the DNA is TGTGCCAGCAGTCCAGGGTTAGAGACCCAGTACTTC. Its translation: CASSPGLETQYF.

The rearrangement joins TRBV15 to TRBJ2-2; TRBD1 matches at 11 bases. Germline CDR1 and CDR2: LNHNV and YYDKDF (reference sequence). The CDR3 contains 14 residues. Trimming cost V 8 bases and J 5 bases; bases outside gene matches: 4. The CDR3 here is CATRGTGGTGELFF. DNA of the CDR3: TGTGCCACCCGAGGGACAGGGGGAACCGGGGAGCTGTTTTTT.

The genes are TRBV15 and TRBJ2-5, with TRBD1 matching over 9 bases. The CDR3 loop spans 14 amino acids. Germline CDR1 and CDR2: LNHNV and YYDKDF (reference sequence). Trimming at V came to 6 bases and at J to 3 bases, leaving 5 bases not matched to a gene. The CDR3 nucleotides are TGTGCCACCAGAGGGACAGGGATGGAAGAGACCCAGTACTTC. This codes for CATRGTGMEETQYF.

The chain's CDR3 is CAIGTPLEETQYF. The CDR3, as DNA: TGTGCCATCGGGACGCCCCTGGAAGAGACCCAGTACTTC. The chain joins TRBV10-3 to TRBJ2-5; D may correspond to TRBD1 or TRBD2 (5 bases each). V shed 8 bases and J shed 3 bases, with 13 bases lying between them. The germline V gene has CDR1 ENHRY and CDR2 SYGVKD. This CDR3 has 13 amino acids.

The V gene is TRBV11-2, the J gene TRBJ1-1; D is uncertain. This CDR3 spans 11 amino acids. Trimming pared 1 base from V and 8 bases from J, leaving 5 bases between. The V gene's germline CDR1 is SGHAT and CDR2 FQNNGV. The CDR3 coding sequence is TGTGCCAGCAGCTTAGGATGGGAAGCTTTCTTT. Translating it yields CASSLGWEAFF.

This clone was seen a handful of times. The rearrangement joins TRBV12-5 to TRBJ1-1; D is unclear. V lost 2 bases and J 11 bases, leaving 9 bases between the germline ends. CDR3 length: 11 amino acids. Germline CDR1 is LGHNT and CDR2 is FRNRAP. The CDR3: CASGLFETAFF. In DNA, the CDR3 is TGTGCTAGTGGTTTGTTCGAAACGGCTTTCTTT.

This clone has only one observation. This sequence joins TRBV15 and TRBJ2-1, with TRBD1 identical over 8 bases. The CDR3 runs 14 residues. V shed 3 bases, J shed 3 bases, and the junction held 1 base outside the gene matches. Germline loops: CDR1 LNHNV, CDR2 YYDKDF (reference sequence). CDR3 sequence: CATSSDRGYNEQFF. The CDR3 coding sequence is TGTGCCACCAGCAGCGACAGGGGCTACAATGAGCAGTTCTTC.

The V call is TRBV27, the J call TRBJ1-2; TRBD1 agrees at 7 bases. Germline CDR1 is MNHEY and CDR2 is SMNVEV (reference sequence). V trimming: 6 bases; J trimming: 7 bases; junction bases outside the gene matches: 11. The CDR3 runs to 14 residues. This CDR3 is CASSPTGAPIGYTF. In nucleotides, the CDR3 is TGTGCCAGCAGCCCAACAGGGGCGCCCATTGGCTACACCTTC.

This clone was recorded once. The V gene is TRBV5-1, the J gene TRBJ2-6; D remains unclear. V shed 8 bases and J shed 1 base, with 10 bases lying between them. Germline CDR1 is SGHRS and CDR2 is YFSETQ. The CDR3 contains 14 residues. CDR3 bases: TGCGCCAGTCTCGATCCTTCTGGGGCCAACGTCCTGACTTTC. Translation: CASLDPSGANVLTF.

This rearrangement joins TRBV10-3 to TRBJ2-3; D ambiguous. This CDR3 is 14 amino acids long. Trimming left V 3 bases short and J 2 bases short, with 9 bases between. In germline, CDR1 is ENHRY, CDR2 SYGVKD. The CDR3 protein is CAISDSPPTDTQYF. For the CDR3, the DNA is TGTGCCATCAGTGATAGCCCGCCCACAGATACGCAGTATTTT.

The table lists this clone with a few counts. V and J are TRBV4-2 and TRBJ2-5, with D possibly TRBD1 on 5 matching bases. This CDR3 is built from 14 residues. V dropped 4 bases and J dropped 1 base, with 10 bases sitting between them. Per the germline V gene, CDR1 is LGHNA and CDR2 is YNFKEQ. CDR3 region: CASSRQGFQETQYF. DNA for the CDR3: TGTGCCAGCAGCCGGCAGGGCTTCCAAGAGACCCAGTACTTC.

This clone has more than one count but fewer than ten. The chain recombines TRBV5-1 with TRBJ2-2; D unresolved. Germline V gives CDR1 SGHRS, CDR2 YFSETQ. This CDR3 region has 14 residues. Trimming cost V 10 bases and J 0 bases, with 13 bases left between them. In nucleotides, the CDR3 is TGCGCCTCGGGCACGTTTGCGAACACCGGGGAGCTGTTTTTT. It specifies CASGTFANTGELFF.

The sample holds a few counts of this clone. This chain connects TRBV5-1 to TRBJ2-5; either TRBD1 or TRBD2 may supply D (5 bases each). The CDR3 loop spans 14 amino acids. The V end was cut by 0 bases, the J end by 5 bases, with 11 bases between. From germline, CDR1 is SGHRS and CDR2 YFSETQ. The CDR3 DNA reads as TGCGCCAGCAGCTTGGTCGGGGCGGCGGAGACCCAGTACTTC. Residues: CASSLVGAAETQYF.

This clone came up a few times. The chain recombines TRBV27 with TRBJ2-7; 8 bases match TRBD1. After removal of 0 bases from V and 3 bases from J, the junction contained 7 bases not matched to a gene. The CDR3 is 16 amino acids. Germline assignment: CDR1 MNHEY and CDR2 SMNVEV (reference sequence). The CDR3 DNA follows: TGTGCCAGCAGTTTATCGACAGGGGAACAGTTCTACGAGCAGTACTTC. It yields the protein CASSLSTGEQFYEQYF.

The V call is TRBV18, the J call TRBJ1-2, with D uncertain. CDR1 and CDR2 (germline): KGHSH, LQKENI. The CDR3 is 15 amino acids. The V gene lost 6 bases and the J gene lost 0 bases, with 14 bases spanning the gap. CDR3 region: CASSPTRETNYGYTF. The DNA of the CDR3 is TGTGCCAGCTCCCCGACAAGAGAGACTAACTATGGCTACACCTTC.

The chain couples TRBV11-2 to TRBJ2-5, with no clear D. The V gene's germline CDR1 is SGHAT and CDR2 FQNNGV. The V end lost 0 bases, the J end lost 7 bases, and 9 bases lay between the germline ends. The CDR3 is made up of 13 amino acids. The CDR3 region has the DNA TGTGCCAGCAGCTTAGAGGGTTTGAGGACCCAGTACTTC. Residues: CASSLEGLRTQYF.

This chain links TRBV13 with TRBJ2-7; weak D call: TRBD1 (6 bases). This CDR3 spans 13 amino acids. CDR1 and CDR2 (germline): PRHDT, FYEKMQ (reference sequence). Trimming left V 3 bases short and J 1 base short, with 7 bases between. CDR3 residues: CASSFGQSYEQYF. The CDR3 coding sequence is TGTGCCAGCAGCTTCGGACAGTCCTACGAGCAGTACTTC.

The J gene is TRBJ2-3, the V gene TRBV13, with D hard to call. V shed 1 base and J shed 0 bases, with 8 bases lying between them. The CDR3 is made up of 15 amino acids. Germline CDR1 PRHDT, CDR2 FYEKMQ (reference sequence). The DNA for the CDR3 is TGTGCCAGCAGCTTAGCTACTTCTAGCACAGATACGCAGTATTTT. Amino acids: CASSLATSSTDTQYF. The full variable domain, completed using reference TRBV13 and TRBJ2-3, is AAGVIQSPRHLIKEKRETATLKCYPIPRHDTVYWYQQGPGQDPQFLISFYEKMQSDKGSIPDRFSAQQFSDYHSELNMSSLELGDSALYFCASSLATSSTDTQYFGPGTRLTVL.